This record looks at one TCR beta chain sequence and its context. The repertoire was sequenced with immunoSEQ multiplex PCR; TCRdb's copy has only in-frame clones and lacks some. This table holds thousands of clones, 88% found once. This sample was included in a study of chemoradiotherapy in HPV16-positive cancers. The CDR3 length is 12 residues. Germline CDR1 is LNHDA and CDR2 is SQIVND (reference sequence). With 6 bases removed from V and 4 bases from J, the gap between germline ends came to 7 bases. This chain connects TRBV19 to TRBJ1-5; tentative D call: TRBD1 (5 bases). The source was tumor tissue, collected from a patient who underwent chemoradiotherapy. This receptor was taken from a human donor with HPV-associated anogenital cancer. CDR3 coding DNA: TGTGCCAGTAGGAGGGGAAATCAGCCCCAGCATTTT. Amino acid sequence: CASRRGNQPQHF.